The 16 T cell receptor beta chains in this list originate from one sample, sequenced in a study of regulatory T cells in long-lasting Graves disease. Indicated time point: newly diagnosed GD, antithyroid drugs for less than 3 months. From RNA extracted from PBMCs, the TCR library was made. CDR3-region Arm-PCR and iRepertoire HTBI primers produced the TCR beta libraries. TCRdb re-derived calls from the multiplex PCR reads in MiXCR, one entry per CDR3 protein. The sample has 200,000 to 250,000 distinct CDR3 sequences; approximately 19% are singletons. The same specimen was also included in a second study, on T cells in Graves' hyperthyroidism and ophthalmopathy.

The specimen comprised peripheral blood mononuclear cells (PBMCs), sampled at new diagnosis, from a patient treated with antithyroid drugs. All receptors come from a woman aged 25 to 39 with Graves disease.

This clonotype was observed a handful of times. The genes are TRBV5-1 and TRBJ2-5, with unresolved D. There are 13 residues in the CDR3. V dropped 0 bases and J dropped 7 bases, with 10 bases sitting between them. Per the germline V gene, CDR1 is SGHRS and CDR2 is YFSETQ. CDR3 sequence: CASSLGTAGTQYF. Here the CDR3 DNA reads TGCGCCAGCAGCTTGGGGACCGCAGGGACCCAGTACTTC.

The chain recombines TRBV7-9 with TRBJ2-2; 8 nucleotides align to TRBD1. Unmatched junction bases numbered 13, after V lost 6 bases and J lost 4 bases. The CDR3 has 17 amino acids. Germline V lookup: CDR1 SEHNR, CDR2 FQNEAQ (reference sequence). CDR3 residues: CASRSTLTGVGTGELFF. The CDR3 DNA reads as TGTGCCAGCAGAAGCACATTGACAGGGGTAGGCACCGGGGAGCTGTTTTTT. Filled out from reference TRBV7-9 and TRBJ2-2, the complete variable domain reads DTGVSQNPRHKITKRGQNVTFRCDPISEHNRLYWYRQTLGQGPEFLTYFQNEAQLEKSRLLSDRFSAERPKGSFSTLEIQRTEQGDSAMYLCASRSTLTGVGTGELFFGEGSRLTVL.

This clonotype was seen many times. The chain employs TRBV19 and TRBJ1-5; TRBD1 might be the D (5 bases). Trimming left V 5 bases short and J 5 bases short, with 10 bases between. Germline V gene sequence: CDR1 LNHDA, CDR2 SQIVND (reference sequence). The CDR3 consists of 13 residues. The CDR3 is CASSGAADQPQHF. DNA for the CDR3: TGTGCCAGTAGTGGGGCAGCGGATCAGCCCCAGCATTTT.

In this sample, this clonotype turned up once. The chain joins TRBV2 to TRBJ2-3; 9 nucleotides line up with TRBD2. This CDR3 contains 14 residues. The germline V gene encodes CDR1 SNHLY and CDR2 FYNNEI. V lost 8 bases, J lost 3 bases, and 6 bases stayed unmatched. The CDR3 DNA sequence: TGTGCCAGCTGTCTAGCGGGGCTTACAGATACGCAGTATTTT. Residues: CASCLAGLTDTQYF.

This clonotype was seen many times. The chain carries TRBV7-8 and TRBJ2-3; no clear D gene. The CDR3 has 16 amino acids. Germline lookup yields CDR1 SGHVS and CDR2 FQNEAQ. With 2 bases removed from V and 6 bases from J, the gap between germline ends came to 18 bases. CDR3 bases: TGTGCCAGCAGCTTAAAACGACACGCTGGCTCGGATACGCAGTATTTT. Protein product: CASSLKRHAGSDTQYF.

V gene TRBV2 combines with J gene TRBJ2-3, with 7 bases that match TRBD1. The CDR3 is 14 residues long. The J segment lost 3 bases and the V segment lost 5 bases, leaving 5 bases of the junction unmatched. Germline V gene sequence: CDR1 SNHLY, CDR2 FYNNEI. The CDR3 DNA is TGTGCCAGCAGTTGGACAGGTGGAACAGATACGCAGTATTTT. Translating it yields CASSWTGGTDTQYF.

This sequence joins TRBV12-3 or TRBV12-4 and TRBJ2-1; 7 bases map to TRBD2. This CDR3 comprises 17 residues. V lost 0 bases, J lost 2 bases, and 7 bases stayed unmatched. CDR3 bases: TGTGCCAGCAGTTTAGCGCTAGGACTAGGAGCCTACAATGAGCAGTTCTTC. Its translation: CASSLALGLGAYNEQFF.

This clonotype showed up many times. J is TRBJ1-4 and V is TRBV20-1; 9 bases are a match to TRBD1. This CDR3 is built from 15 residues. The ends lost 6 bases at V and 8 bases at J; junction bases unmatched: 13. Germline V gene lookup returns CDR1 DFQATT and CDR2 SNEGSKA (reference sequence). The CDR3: CSANNRGPSMEKLFF. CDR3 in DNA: TGCAGTGCAAATAACAGGGGGCCGAGTATGGAAAAACTGTTTTTT.

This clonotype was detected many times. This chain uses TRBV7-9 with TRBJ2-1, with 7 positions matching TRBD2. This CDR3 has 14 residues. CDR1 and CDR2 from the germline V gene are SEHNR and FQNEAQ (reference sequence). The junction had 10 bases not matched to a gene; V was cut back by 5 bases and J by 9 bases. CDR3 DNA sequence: TGTGCCAGCAGCCCTCGGGGGGAAATGCGTGAGCAGTTCTTC. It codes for CASSPRGEMREQFF.

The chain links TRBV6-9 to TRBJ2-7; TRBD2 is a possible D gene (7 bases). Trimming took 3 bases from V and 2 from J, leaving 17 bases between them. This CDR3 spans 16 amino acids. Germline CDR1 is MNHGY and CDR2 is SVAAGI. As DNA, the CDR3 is TGTGCCAGCAGTTACTCAGGGAGGGGGGGACCCTACGAGCAGTACTTC. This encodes CASSYSGRGGPYEQYF.

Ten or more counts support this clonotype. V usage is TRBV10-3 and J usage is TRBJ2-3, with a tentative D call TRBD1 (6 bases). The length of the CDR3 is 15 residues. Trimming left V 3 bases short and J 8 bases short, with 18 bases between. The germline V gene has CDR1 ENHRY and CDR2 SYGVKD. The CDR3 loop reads CAISDSARNRVTQYF. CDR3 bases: TGTGCCATCAGTGATTCGGCTAGGAACAGGGTTACGCAGTATTTT.

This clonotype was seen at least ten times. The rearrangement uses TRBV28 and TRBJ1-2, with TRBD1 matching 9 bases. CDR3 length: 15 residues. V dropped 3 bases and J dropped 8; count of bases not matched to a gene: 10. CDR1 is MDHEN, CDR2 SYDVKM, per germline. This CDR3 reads CASSFDLGQGSGYTF. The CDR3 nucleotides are TGTGCCAGCAGTTTCGACCTGGGACAGGGATCCGGCTACACCTTC.

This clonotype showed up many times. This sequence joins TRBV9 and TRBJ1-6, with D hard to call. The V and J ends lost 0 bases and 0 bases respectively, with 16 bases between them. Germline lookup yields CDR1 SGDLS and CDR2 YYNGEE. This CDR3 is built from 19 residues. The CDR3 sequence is CASSVVRLNWGSYNSPLHF. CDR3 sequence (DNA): TGTGCCAGCAGCGTAGTTCGGTTAAATTGGGGCTCCTATAATTCACCCCTCCACTTT.

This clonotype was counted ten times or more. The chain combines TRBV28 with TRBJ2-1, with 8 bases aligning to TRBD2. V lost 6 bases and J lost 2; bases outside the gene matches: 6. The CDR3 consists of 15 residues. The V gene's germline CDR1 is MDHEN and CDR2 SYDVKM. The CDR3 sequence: CASSFSGNPYNEQFF. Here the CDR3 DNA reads TGTGCCAGCAGCTTTAGCGGGAACCCCTACAATGAGCAGTTCTTC.

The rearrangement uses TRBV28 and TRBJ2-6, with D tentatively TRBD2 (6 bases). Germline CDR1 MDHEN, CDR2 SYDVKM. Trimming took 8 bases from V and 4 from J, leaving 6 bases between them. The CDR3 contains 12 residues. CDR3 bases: TGTGCCAGCGCGGGGGGGGCCAACGTCCTGACTTTC. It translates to CASAGGANVLTF.

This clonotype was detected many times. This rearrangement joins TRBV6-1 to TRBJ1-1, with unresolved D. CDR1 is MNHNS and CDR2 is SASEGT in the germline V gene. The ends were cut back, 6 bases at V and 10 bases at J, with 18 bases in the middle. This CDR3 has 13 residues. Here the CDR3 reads CASSQQPRVGAFF. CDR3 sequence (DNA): TGTGCCAGCAGCCAACAACCGAGGGTAGGAGCTTTCTTT.